One and the same sample provided the 32 T cell receptor beta chains below, sequenced in a study of T cells in Graves' hyperthyroidism and ophthalmopathy. Amplified regions were TCR beta CDR3 sequences from RNA transcripts. During a first-round RT-PCR of the TCR CDR3, the HTBI primer set was used. TCRdb redid the calling of the multiplex PCR reads with MiXCR, one entry per CDR3 protein. The sample has some 550,000 distinct CDR3 sequences; roughly 15% are singletons. The sequenced sample consisted of blood. The source of these receptors is a woman between 35 and 50 years old with Graves' ophthalmopathy.

This clonotype was observed at least ten times. This rearrangement joins TRBV27 to TRBJ2-3; unclear D gene. Deletions cut 2 bases from V and 8 bases from J, with 17 bases between. Germline-derived CDR1 and CDR2 are MNHEY and SMNVEV (reference sequence). The CDR3 is 15 residues long. The CDR3 spells CASSLDQYRPVTQYF. DNA for the CDR3: TGTGCCAGCAGTTTAGACCAGTACCGACCGGTTACGCAGTATTTT.

The table lists this clonotype with many counts. V and J are TRBV29-1 and TRBJ1-1; D is possibly TRBD1 (5 bases). CDR3 length equals 14 residues. Germline CDR1 is SQVTM and CDR2 is ANQGSEA. V lost 6 bases and J lost 1, with 15 bases in between. CDR3 DNA: TGCAGCGTGCGGCGGGGGGAACGGAACACTGAAGCTTTCTTT. Translation gives CSVRRGERNTEAFF.

The chain couples TRBV18 to TRBJ2-3; D call uncertain. The CDR3 sequence is 15 residues long. Trimming pared 5 bases from V and 4 bases from J, leaving 16 bases between. CDR1 is KGHSH and CDR2 is LQKENI in the germline V gene. In nucleotides, the CDR3 is TGTGCCAGCTCAGTGACTGACATTGTGCCAGATACGCAGTATTTT. Translated: CASSVTDIVPDTQYF.

This clonotype was picked up a small number of times. This chain uses TRBV4-1 with TRBJ2-7; D is unresolved. Trimming cost V 1 base and J 1 base, with 8 bases left between them. CDR1 and CDR2 (germline): MGHRA, YSYEKL. CDR3 length: 14 amino acids. CDR3 bases: TGCGCCAGCAGCCAAGCGGTCCGATCCTACGAGCAGTACTTC. Translating gives CASSQAVRSYEQYF.

This clonotype was counted between two and nine times. This chain uses TRBV6-1 with TRBJ2-3; TRBD2 is a possible D gene (6 bases). This CDR3 is built from 13 residues. CDR1 is MNHNS and CDR2 is SASEGT in the germline V gene. The germline V and J ends were trimmed by 6 bases and 5 bases, with 12 bases remaining between them. CDR3 protein: CASRPPGEDTQYF. CDR3 in DNA: TGTGCCAGCAGACCTCCGGGGGAAGATACGCAGTATTTT.

This clonotype was detected ten times or more. The J gene is TRBJ1-5, the V gene TRBV3-1; D uncertain. V lost 2 bases, J lost 3 bases, and 2 bases lay in between. The CDR3 is made up of 12 amino acids. Germline values: CDR1 LGHDT, CDR2 YNNKEL (reference sequence). The DNA for the CDR3 is TGTGCCAGCAGCCAAATCAATCAGCCCCAGCATTTT. As protein: CASSQINQPQHF.

The rearrangement joins TRBV12-3 or TRBV12-4 to TRBJ1-5; D uncertain. With 7 bases removed from V and 4 bases from J, the gap between germline ends came to 17 bases. The length of the CDR3 is 15 residues. The CDR3 bases are TGTGCCAGCAAAAAATCCGGGGAGGTAAATCAGCCCCAGCATTTT. Its protein is CASKKSGEVNQPQHF.

This clonotype was counted between two and nine times. J is TRBJ2-2 and V is TRBV5-1; D gene unclear. Germline CDR1 and CDR2: SGHRS and YFSETQ. CDR3 length: 14 amino acids. Trimming took off 3 bases at V and 4 bases at J, with 10 bases between the two ends. The CDR3: CASSSLDLTGELFF. In DNA form, the CDR3 reads TGCGCCAGCAGCTCCTTAGACCTCACCGGGGAGCTGTTTTTT.

The chain links TRBV12-3 or TRBV12-4 to TRBJ2-2; D possibly uses TRBD1 or TRBD2 (5 bases each). V lost 5 bases to trimming and J lost 3 bases, with 10 bases between them. The CDR3 loop spans 14 amino acids. CDR3 sequence: CASSPGTHTGELFF. CDR3 DNA: TGTGCCAGCAGTCCCGGGACCCACACCGGGGAGCTGTTTTTT.

At least ten counts were recorded for this clonotype. The gene calls are TRBV7-3 and TRBJ1-1; D call uncertain. Germline assignment: CDR1 SGHTA and CDR2 FQGTGA. This CDR3 spans 13 amino acids. Trimming removed 5 bases at V and 2 bases at J, with 9 bases between. For the CDR3, the DNA is TGTGCCAGCAGCAGATACAGAAACACTGAAGCTTTCTTT. It is translated as CASSRYRNTEAFF.

This clonotype came up many times. This chain connects TRBV20-1 to TRBJ2-3; D gene unclear. Trimming stripped 1 base from V and 2 bases from J, with 16 bases between. This CDR3 region has 16 residues. CDR1 and CDR2 from the germline V gene are DFQATT and SNEGSKA (reference sequence). The CDR3 here is CSARVWMRALTDTQYF. DNA of the CDR3: TGCAGTGCTAGAGTGTGGATGCGAGCTCTCACAGATACGCAGTATTTT.

This clonotype was observed a handful of times. The V and J genes are TRBV3-1 and TRBJ1-6; 10 bases are shared with TRBD1. Trimming at V came to 7 bases and at J to 14 bases, leaving 11 bases not matched to a gene. The CDR3 covers 14 residues. The germline gives CDR1 LGHDT, CDR2 YNNKEL (reference sequence). CDR3 region: CASTAGTGVSTLHF. In DNA, the CDR3 is TGTGCCAGCACTGCGGGGACAGGGGTCTCCACCCTCCACTTT.

The chain carries TRBV6-1 and TRBJ2-4; D is unclear. This CDR3 comprises 16 residues. V shed 0 bases and J shed 3 bases, with 12 bases lying between them. From germline, CDR1 is MNHNS and CDR2 SASEGT. The CDR3 loop is CASSEAAAGSKNIQYF. In DNA, the CDR3 is TGTGCCAGCAGTGAAGCGGCCGCAGGTAGCAAAAACATTCAGTACTTC.

This clonotype was found a few times. The chain carries TRBV28 and TRBJ1-6, with TRBD1 as a possible D gene (6 bases). The CDR3 length is 14 residues. The V and J ends lost 6 bases and 7 bases respectively, with 13 bases between them. Germline loops: CDR1 MDHEN, CDR2 SYDVKM. The DNA of the CDR3 is TGTGCCAGCAGCCGACAGGACGGCAATTCACCCCTCCACTTT. It specifies CASSRQDGNSPLHF.

This clonotype was picked up a small number of times. The chain combines TRBV5-5 with TRBJ1-5, with a possible D match to TRBD1 (5 bases). Germline V CDR1 and CDR2: SGHKS, YYEKEE (reference sequence). V was clipped by 4 bases and J by 7 bases, with 24 bases between them. This CDR3 spans 17 amino acids. For the CDR3, the DNA is TGTGCCAGCAGCACCTCGGGACTGACGACGAAGGAACAGCCCCAGCATTTT. This translates into CASSTSGLTTKEQPQHF.

This clonotype has a count of ten or more. The chain recombines TRBV9 with TRBJ2-3; D is unresolved. Trimming took off 2 bases at V and 5 bases at J, with 9 bases between the two ends. CDR1 is SGDLS, CDR2 YYNGEE, per germline. This CDR3 comprises 13 residues. CDR3 in amino acids: CASSVASRDTQYF. CDR3 nucleotides: TGTGCCAGCAGCGTCGCTTCCCGAGATACGCAGTATTTT.

This clonotype was counted many times. V usage is TRBV28 and J usage is TRBJ2-7; perhaps TRBD1 as D (5 bases). This CDR3 is built from 14 residues. The V gene lost 2 bases and the J gene lost 0 bases, with 8 bases spanning the gap. Germline loops: CDR1 MDHEN, CDR2 SYDVKM. CDR3 nucleotides: TGTGCCAGCAGTTTACGGCAGGGCTCCTACGAGCAGTACTTC. It specifies CASSLRQGSYEQYF.

This clonotype was seen ten or more times. This chain uses TRBV28 with TRBJ2-1; 9 bases agree with TRBD2. The CDR3 covers 14 residues. With V trimmed by 4 bases and J by 5 bases, 3 bases remained unmatched. Germline CDR1 reads MDHEN; CDR2 reads SYDVKM. The CDR3 DNA reads as TGTGCCAGCAGTTCTAGCGGGATAAACAATGAGCAGTTCTTC. This encodes CASSSSGINNEQFF.

At least ten counts were recorded for this clonotype. The chain combines TRBV7-3 with TRBJ2-1; 9 bases are a match to TRBD1. Trimming cost V 0 bases and J 12 bases; bases outside gene matches: 6. Germline CDR1 reads SGHTA; CDR2 reads FQGTGA. This CDR3 spans 14 amino acids. CDR3 protein: CASSLTNTGGRQFF. The DNA for the CDR3 is TGTGCCAGCAGCTTAACAAACACAGGGGGCCGGCAGTTCTTC.

This clonotype has a count of ten or more. V is TRBV3-1 and J is TRBJ1-1; TRBD1 might be the D (5 bases). Trimming cost V 1 base and J 0 bases, with 6 bases left between them. Germline-derived CDR1 and CDR2 are LGHDT and YNNKEL (reference sequence). The CDR3 length is 14 residues. In DNA form, the CDR3 reads TGTGCCAGCAGCCAAGGGACAATGAACACTGAAGCTTTCTTT. Protein: CASSQGTMNTEAFF.

In this sample, this clonotype turned up a few times. This chain connects TRBV20-1 to TRBJ2-1; the match to TRBD1 covers 8 bases. V dropped 7 bases and J dropped 8; count of bases not matched to a gene: 13. Germline-derived CDR1 and CDR2 are DFQATT and SNEGSKA (reference sequence). The CDR3 contains 14 residues. The CDR3 is CSVPTGEYTDEQFF. CDR3 nucleotides: TGCAGTGTCCCGACAGGGGAGTATACCGATGAGCAGTTCTTC.

A note on this clonotype: Mismatch with germline at one junction end may stem from a read error. The chain employs TRBV2 and TRBJ2-3, with 12 bases matching TRBD2. The CDR3 extends over 18 amino acids. The germline gives CDR1 SNHLY, CDR2 FYNNEI. The CDR3 spells CASSRASGGALATDTQYF. CDR3 in DNA: TGTGCCAGCAGCCGGGCTAGCGGGGGGGCTTTGGCGACAGATACGCAGTATTTC.

This clonotype was seen ten or more times. The CDR3 here is CASKRGDRVSSGELFF. CDR3 coding DNA: TGTGCCAGCAAGCGGGGGGACAGGGTTTCGTCCGGGGAGCTGTTTTTT. V gene TRBV6-1 combines with J gene TRBJ2-2; D possibly matches TRBD1 or TRBD2 (9 bases each). Germline values: CDR1 MNHNS, CDR2 SASEGT. The CDR3 has 16 amino acids. Trimming cost V 7 bases and J 6 bases, with 21 bases left between them.

The rearrangement joins TRBV18 to TRBJ2-7, with a possible D match to TRBD2 (7 bases). Germline CDR1 is KGHSH and CDR2 is LQKENI. Trimming cost V 3 bases and J 3 bases, with 21 bases left between them. This CDR3 contains 17 residues. CDR3 coding DNA: TGTGCCAGCTCACCCTTGGCGGGGGCCACGCGGAACTACGAGCAGTACTTC. It yields the protein CASSPLAGATRNYEQYF.

In its sample, this clonotype was seen many times. This chain connects TRBV11-2 to TRBJ1-1; 7 bases fit TRBD1. This CDR3 has 15 residues. The V and J ends lost 2 bases and 5 bases, in that order; junction bases with no gene match: 8. Germline loops: CDR1 SGHAT, CDR2 FQNNGV. The CDR3 sequence is CASSLSGQAGTEAFF. CDR3 DNA: TGTGCCAGCAGCTTATCTGGACAGGCTGGGACTGAAGCTTTCTTT.

CDR3 DNA: TGCAGTGCTAGAGACAGGCGGCTGGACACCGGGGAGCTGTTTTTT. Translation gives CSARDRRLDTGELFF. The V gene is TRBV20-1, the J gene TRBJ2-2, with D unresolved. V was trimmed by 0 bases and J by 3 bases, leaving 11 bases between them. The CDR3 contains 15 residues. Germline V gene sequence: CDR1 DFQATT, CDR2 SNEGSKA (reference sequence).

This clonotype was counted between two and nine times. The rearrangement links TRBV29-1 to TRBJ2-1; D may be TRBD2 (5 bases). This CDR3 is 11 amino acids long. From germline, CDR1 is SQVTM and CDR2 ANQGSEA. V gave up 6 bases and J gave up 4 bases, with 7 bases separating them. DNA for the CDR3: TGCAGCGTGGAGGTTTACAATGAGCAGTTCTTC. It translates to CSVEVYNEQFF.

In its sample, this clonotype was seen many times. The chain employs TRBV20-1 and TRBJ2-7, with 7 positions matching TRBD1. The V segment lost 6 bases and the J segment 1 base; nucleotides outside the gene matches: 6. The CDR3 extends over 13 amino acids. Germline V gene lookup returns CDR1 DFQATT and CDR2 SNEGSKA (reference sequence). CDR3 nucleotides: TGCAGTGCACTCCCCAGGGGGTCCTACGAGCAGTACTTC. Its protein product is CSALPRGSYEQYF.

Of note for this clonotype: One end of the junction varies from germline; a read error may be responsible. The chain employs TRBV5-1 and TRBJ2-7; no reliable D call. The CDR3 covers 14 residues. CDR1 and CDR2 (germline): SGHRS, YFSETQ. The CDR3 loop is CASSLGGVDYEQYF. The CDR3 DNA reads as TGCGCCAGCAGTTTGGGTGGGGTGGACTACGAGCAGTACTTC.

This clonotype was observed a few times. The chain recombines TRBV4-1 with TRBJ1-3; tentatively, D is TRBD1 (6 bases). CDR1 is MGHRA, CDR2 YSYEKL, per germline. Trimming cost V 5 bases and J 4 bases, with 15 bases left between them. This CDR3 is 15 amino acids long. CDR3 loop: CASSLRGSGGNTIYF. The DNA for the CDR3 is TGCGCCAGCAGCTTGAGGGGGTCGGGAGGAAACACCATATATTTT.

This clonotype occurred a few times. The chain is built from TRBV19 and TRBJ2-7; TRBD2 is a possible D gene (6 bases). Trimming removed 5 bases from V and 3 bases from J, with 11 bases in between. CDR1 is LNHDA, CDR2 SQIVND, per germline (reference sequence). The CDR3 runs to 13 residues. CDR3 DNA: TGTGCCAGTAGTTCGGAGGGGAGCTACGAGCAGTACTTC. This gives the protein CASSSEGSYEQYF.

This rearrangement joins TRBV9 to TRBJ2-2; 10 bases are a match to TRBD2. From germline, CDR1 is SGDLS and CDR2 YYNGEE. The V and J ends lost 0 bases and 6 bases, in that order; junction bases with no gene match: 5. CDR3 length: 16 residues. The CDR3 nucleotides are TGTGCCAGCAGCGTAGGGCTAGCGGGAGTCCCCGGGGAGCTGTTTTTT. Amino acids: CASSVGLAGVPGELFF.